Following are 27 T cell receptor beta chains from one sample sequenced in a study of blood T cells in healthy people across ages (dated by TCRdb to between 2015 and 2016). Library construction relied on 5' RACE. Sequencer: Illumina HiSeq 2500. A second roughly 6 to 11 cycle PCR used a sample-barcoded 5' primer and a J-beta primer mix. The raw public reads went through TCRdb reprocessing: fastp at Q25, MiXCR clone calling, in-frame beta chains kept. Here each entry gathers all rows of one CDR3 protein and keeps the most common genes and DNA. The sample has approximately 820,000 distinct CDR3 sequences on record, around 45% of them singletons. About a fifth of the sample is held by the ten biggest clonotypes. Material: blood. The receptors here all came from a man aged 60 to 69 in good health.

This chain joins TRBV21-1 and TRBJ1-1; TRBD1 was called by the table and not checked on the DNA. TRBV21-1 is flagged as a pseudogene. The CDR3 length is 20 residues. The CDR3: CASSKSFTPGTGVGLIEAFF. As DNA, the CDR3 is TGTGCCAGCAGCAAGTCTTTCACCCCCGGGACAGGAGTAGGGCTCATTGAAGCTTTCTTT.

CDR3 DNA: TGTGCCATCAGTGCCCAGGGGTTGAACACTGAAGCTTTCTTT. Translated: CAISAQGLNTEAFF. V gene TRBV10-3 combines with J gene TRBJ1-1, with D perhaps matching TRBD1 (6 bases). Trimming pared 4 bases from V and 0 bases from J, leaving 9 bases between. The CDR3 length is 14 residues. Germline CDR1 reads ENHRY; CDR2 reads SYGVKD.

The chain employs TRBV20-1 and TRBJ2-1; D might be TRBD2 (5 bases). Germline lookup yields CDR1 DFQATT and CDR2 SNEGSKA (reference sequence). The length of the CDR3 is 14 residues. Trimming stripped 8 bases from V and 0 bases from J, with 14 bases between. CDR3 residues: CSPPGVGSYNEQFF. DNA of the CDR3: TGCAGTCCTCCCGGGGTAGGCTCCTACAATGAGCAGTTCTTC.

This clonotype was found a few times. The DNA of the CDR3 is TGTGCCAGCCTCAACTCGGGGGGGGAGACCCAGTACTTC. It codes for CASLNSGGETQYF. The chain is built from TRBV2 and TRBJ2-5; TRBD2 agrees at 8 bases. Germline trimming cut 8 bases from V and 5 bases from J; bases unmatched to any gene: 7. Germline V CDR1 and CDR2: SNHLY, FYNNEI. This CDR3 region has 13 residues.

CDR3 DNA: TGTGCCAGCAGCTCCGCGGGGGGCCGGGGTACGCAGTATTTT. Translated, it gives CASSSAGGRGTQYF. V and J are TRBV7-9 and TRBJ2-3; TRBD2 aligns across 8 bases. V lost 4 bases, J lost 8 bases, and 8 bases stayed unmatched. The CDR3 runs 14 residues. Germline assignment: CDR1 SEHNR and CDR2 FQNEAQ (reference sequence).

The gene calls are TRBV21-1 and TRBJ1-6; TRBD1, as called in the table, went unchecked against the DNA. TRBV21-1 is listed as a pseudogene. This CDR3 has 15 amino acids. The CDR3 loop is CASSKVKKGAAPLHF. DNA for the CDR3: TGTGCCAGCAGCAAAGTCAAGAAAGGGGCGGCACCCCTCCACTTT.

The rearrangement links TRBV5-6 to TRBJ2-5, with a weak D call TRBD2 (7 bases). Per the germline V gene, CDR1 is SGHDT and CDR2 is YYEEEE. This CDR3 has 14 amino acids. Trimming left V 1 base short and J 11 bases short, with 18 bases between. This chain's CDR3 is CASSLWRGPGEQYF. In DNA form, the CDR3 reads TGTGCCAGCAGCTTGTGGCGGGGGCCGGGGGAGCAGTACTTC.

V and J are TRBV7-9 and TRBJ1-2, with D possibly TRBD1 on 5 matching bases. The germline CDR1 and CDR2 sequences are SEHNR and FQNEAQ (reference sequence). The CDR3 has 12 amino acids. Trimming removed 0 bases at V and 10 bases at J, with 9 bases between. CDR3 nucleotide sequence: TGTGCCAGCAGCTTAGCCGGGACTCCCTACACCTTC. Encoded protein: CASSLAGTPYTF.

At least ten counts were recorded for this clonotype. The chain joins TRBV20-1 to TRBJ2-4; 7 positions agree with TRBD2. J was trimmed by 11 bases and V by 1 base; bases with no gene match: 8. CDR1 is DFQATT, CDR2 SNEGSKA, per germline (reference sequence). This CDR3 comprises 13 residues. In nucleotides, the CDR3 is TGCAGTGCTAGAGTGGTAGGGACTATACTTCAGTACTTC. Encoded protein: CSARVVGTILQYF.

This clonotype was picked up a small number of times. The J gene is TRBJ2-7, the V gene TRBV10-3, with D perhaps assigned TRBD1 or TRBD2 (5 bases each). The CDR3 is 15 residues long. Germline CDR1 and CDR2: ENHRY and SYGVKD. Trimming stripped 2 bases from V and 0 bases from J, with 11 bases between. The DNA for the CDR3 is TGTGCCATCAGTGAGATGGCAGGGAGCTCCTACGAGCAGTACTTC. Amino acids: CAISEMAGSSYEQYF.

The rearrangement links TRBV5-6 to TRBJ1-4, with 10 bases matching TRBD1. J was trimmed by 2 bases and V by 1 base; bases with no gene match: 5. Germline V CDR1 and CDR2: SGHDT, YYEEEE. This CDR3 is built from 17 residues. The CDR3 loop reads CASSLTDRGSTNEKLFF. The CDR3 coding sequence is TGTGCCAGCAGCTTGACGGACAGGGGGTCTACTAATGAAAAACTGTTTTTT.

V and J are TRBV10-3 and TRBJ1-1; 7 bases align to TRBD1. J lost 0 bases, V lost 4 bases, and 8 bases had no gene match. Looked up from germline, CDR1 is ENHRY and CDR2 is SYGVKD. The CDR3 sequence is 16 residues long. DNA of the CDR3: TGTGCCATCAGTGCCTCCCAAGACAGGGTGAACACTGAAGCTTTCTTT. Its protein product is CAISASQDRVNTEAFF.

J is TRBJ2-2 and V is TRBV2; 7 nucleotides align to TRBD1. After removal of 3 bases from V and 3 bases from J, the junction contained 13 bases not matched to a gene. The CDR3 extends over 18 amino acids. Per the germline V gene, CDR1 is SNHLY and CDR2 is FYNNEI. The CDR3 coding sequence is TGTGCCAGCAGTGACCCCCTGGGAAAGGGGGCGGACACCGGGGAGCTGTTTTTT. Protein product: CASSDPLGKGADTGELFF.

Ten or more counts support this clonotype. The chain uses TRBV7-9 and TRBJ2-5; D possibly corresponds to TRBD2 (7 bases). With 5 bases removed from V and 5 bases from J, the gap between germline ends came to 15 bases. The CDR3 covers 14 residues. Germline assignment: CDR1 SEHNR and CDR2 FQNEAQ (reference sequence). Here the CDR3 reads CASSLGGALETQYF. The CDR3 DNA reads TGTGCCAGCAGCCTTGGGGGGGCCTTGGAGACCCAGTACTTC. Supplemented by reference TRBV7-9 and TRBJ2-5, the full variable domain reads DTGVSQNPRHKITKRGQNVTFRCDPISEHNRLYWYRQTLGQGPEFLTYFQNEAQLEKSRLLSDRFSAERPKGSFSTLEIQRTEQGDSAMYLCASSLGGALETQYFGPGTRLLVL.

The rearrangement uses TRBV28 and TRBJ2-5; D gene unclear. In germline, CDR1 is MDHEN, CDR2 SYDVKM. CDR3 size: 12 residues. Trimming cost V 6 bases and J 3 bases, with 8 bases left between them. The CDR3 DNA is TGTGCCAGCAGGCCCAACAAAGAGACCCAGTACTTC. Protein: CASRPNKETQYF. Based on the CDR3 plus reference TRBV28 and TRBJ2-5, the full variable domain is DVKVTQSSRYLVKRTGEKVFLECVQDMDHENMFWYRQDPGLGLRLIYFSYDVKMKEKGDIPEGYSVSREKKERFSLILESASTNQTSMYLCASRPNKETQYFGPGTRLLVL.

The chain carries TRBV15 and TRBJ2-7; 9 bases align to TRBD1. This CDR3 contains 19 residues. CDR1 and CDR2 from the germline V gene are LNHNV and YYDKDF (reference sequence). J was trimmed by 4 bases and V by 0 bases; bases with no gene match: 16. CDR3 sequence: CATSRDLKGFGTGPYEQYF. The CDR3 DNA reads as TGTGCCACCAGCAGAGATCTCAAAGGATTCGGGACAGGGCCATACGAGCAGTACTTC.

The J gene is TRBJ2-5, the V gene TRBV7-8; D ambiguous. Per the germline V gene, CDR1 is SGHVS and CDR2 is FQNEAQ. The V end lost 6 bases, the J end lost 11 bases, and 13 bases lay between the germline ends. CDR3 length: 11 amino acids. The CDR3 loop is CASSFDDGQYF. Written as DNA, the CDR3 is TGTGCCAGCAGTTTCGACGACGGGCAGTACTTC.

The rearrangement uses TRBV7-9 and TRBJ2-7; 7 positions agree with TRBD1. V shed 3 bases, J shed 0 bases, and the junction held 5 bases outside the gene matches. The CDR3 totals 15 residues. Germline V lookup: CDR1 SEHNR, CDR2 FQNEAQ (reference sequence). The CDR3 DNA sequence: TGTGCCAGCAGCTTTATGGGACAGAGCTCCTACGAGCAGTACTTC. Protein product: CASSFMGQSSYEQYF.

The V and J genes are TRBV4-3 and TRBJ1-1, with D tentatively TRBD1 (5 bases). The V gene lost 4 bases and the J gene lost 1 base, with 13 bases spanning the gap. The germline gives CDR1 LGHNA, CDR2 YSLEER. The CDR3 covers 15 residues. The CDR3 DNA is TGCGCCAGCAGCCCCTTGACAGAAACGAACACTGAAGCTTTCTTT. Its protein product is CASSPLTETNTEAFF.

This clonotype was seen only a few times. The rearrangement joins TRBV6-2 or TRBV6-3 to TRBJ2-5; D remains unclear. Looked up from germline, CDR1 is MNHEY and CDR2 is SVGEGT. The CDR3 totals 15 residues. V was clipped by 2 bases and J by 2 bases, with 12 bases between them. In DNA form, the CDR3 reads TGTGCCAGCAGTTACGGCGTAACACCACAAGAGACCCAGTACTTC. The encoded protein is CASSYGVTPQETQYF.

Only one count was recorded for this clonotype. The J gene is TRBJ1-1, the V gene TRBV4-3; D unclear. Per germline, CDR1 LGHNA and CDR2 YSLEER. V was shortened by 0 bases and J by 4 bases, with 6 bases between the two germline ends. The CDR3 is 13 residues long. CDR3 amino acids: CASSQDVTTEAFF. The DNA of the CDR3 is TGCGCCAGCAGCCAAGATGTAACCACTGAAGCTTTCTTT.

V gene TRBV30 combines with J gene TRBJ1-2; maybe TRBD1 (5 bases). Germline V gene sequence: CDR1 GTSNPN, CDR2 SVGIG (reference sequence). Trimming removed 0 bases at V and 7 bases at J, with 18 bases between. The length of the CDR3 is 15 residues. As DNA, the CDR3 is TGTGCCTGGAGTGTACTGGAGCGCGGGGGTTCTGGCTACACCTTC. This gives the protein CAWSVLERGGSGYTF.

This clonotype has only one observation. The rearrangement joins TRBV6-1 to TRBJ2-7; 10 nucleotides agree with TRBD1. With V trimmed by 5 bases and J by 3 bases, 7 bases remained unmatched. CDR1 is MNHNS, CDR2 SASEGT, per germline. The CDR3 length is 15 residues. The CDR3 nucleotides are TGTGCCAGCAGTAACCGGGACAGGGGATACTACGAGCAGTACTTC. Its translation: CASSNRDRGYYEQYF.

There are a few counts of this clonotype. The chain couples TRBV20-1 to TRBJ1-2; D not resolved. Trimming shortened V by 3 bases and J by 7 bases, and 21 bases separated the two germline ends. Germline V gene lookup returns CDR1 DFQATT and CDR2 SNEGSKA (reference sequence). The CDR3 is 15 residues long. The DNA for the CDR3 is TGCAGTGCTAGCTTTGGCAGACAAGGGCCGCGTGGCTACACCTTC. The encoded protein is CSASFGRQGPRGYTF.

The CDR3 DNA is TGTGCCATCAGCGGGACTAGCGGGCCCGCGCAGTTCTTC. It encodes CAISGTSGPAQFF. The chain combines TRBV10-3 with TRBJ2-1, with TRBD2 matching 12 bases. Germline-derived CDR1 and CDR2 are ENHRY and SYGVKD. This CDR3 is 13 amino acids long. The V and J ends lost 6 bases and 12 bases, in that order; junction bases with no gene match: 6.

The chain couples TRBV7-2 to TRBJ2-5; TRBD2 might be the D (5 bases). With 4 bases removed from V and 2 bases from J, the gap between germline ends came to 14 bases. Per germline, CDR1 SGHTA and CDR2 FQGNSA. The CDR3 runs 15 residues. CDR3 residues: CASSSEAAGQETQYF. As DNA, the CDR3 is TGTGCCAGCAGCTCGGAGGCGGCAGGTCAAGAGACCCAGTACTTC.

This chain uses TRBV27 with TRBJ2-1; 10 nucleotides line up with TRBD2. The CDR3 totals 14 residues. Germline assignment: CDR1 MNHEY and CDR2 SMNVEV (reference sequence). Unmatched junction bases numbered 5, after V lost 7 bases and J lost 5 bases. The CDR3 here is CASIFLAGDNEQFF. The CDR3 nucleotides read TGTGCCAGCATTTTCCTAGCGGGGGACAATGAGCAGTTCTTC.